What follows describes a single T cell receptor (beta chain). This entry belongs to a study of blood T cell repertoires in COVID-19. Per the original methods: Amplifying reference gene primers gave estimates of nucleated cell counts. Generated by immunoSEQ multiplex PCR, the TCRdb table keeps only in-frame clones and is missing some. The DNA was the basis for D and trimming; V, J and clone size are from that table. The table records roughly 140,000 clones, over 70% of them present only once. The sample consisted of PBMCs or T cells enriched from blood (not recorded which). The sequence came from a man aged 50 to 59 in a cohort exposed to, infected with or recovered from COVID-19 (not recorded which).

CDR3 nucleotide sequence: TGTGCCAGCTCACCCCTGCCAGGCGGGGCAACTAATGAAAAACTGTTTTTT. This translates into CASSPLPGGATNEKLFF. This sequence joins TRBV18 and TRBJ1-4; unclear D gene. CDR1 is KGHSH and CDR2 is LQKENI in the germline V gene. This CDR3 contains 17 residues. Trimming cost V 3 bases and J 0 bases, with 14 bases left between them.